These 26 T cell receptor beta chains were sequenced from one sample in a study of blood T cell repertoires in COVID-19. Assay: immunoSEQ multiplex PCR; the TCRdb copy retains only in-frame clones and omits some. The table records some 200,000 clones, roughly 90% of them present only once. The sample consisted of PBMCs or T cells enriched from blood (not recorded which). The source is a woman between 18 and 30 years old who had recovered from COVID-19.

The chain is built from TRBV10-2 and TRBJ1-6, with no clear D. Trimming removed 2 bases from V and 0 bases from J, with 14 bases in between. There are 18 residues in the CDR3. Germline V gives CDR1 WSHSY, CDR2 SAAADI. This chain's CDR3 is CASSELGYWSSYNSPLHF. DNA for the CDR3: TGCGCCAGCAGTGAGCTCGGATATTGGAGCTCCTATAATTCACCCCTCCACTTT.

The chain links TRBV18 to TRBJ1-4; TRBD1 agrees at 7 bases. The CDR3 length is 13 residues. V lost 3 bases and J lost 8; bases outside the gene matches: 3. The germline CDR1 and CDR2 sequences are KGHSH and LQKENI. CDR3 DNA sequence: TGTGCCAGCTCACCTGGGACAGAGGAAAAACTGTTTTTT. Its protein is CASSPGTEEKLFF.

The chain recombines TRBV21-1 with TRBJ2-6; TRBD2, the table's D call, was not compared with the DNA. TRBV21-1 constitutes a pseudogene. The CDR3 has 16 residues. The CDR3, as DNA: TGTGCCAGCAGCAAAGACCGGTCCTCTGGGGCCAACGTCCTGACTTTC. Its translation: CASSKDRSSGANVLTF.

The chain has TRBV4-2 and TRBJ2-3, with no clear D. Germline values: CDR1 LGHNA, CDR2 YNFKEQ. This CDR3 is built from 13 residues. Trimming pared 9 bases from V and 3 bases from J, leaving 13 bases between. CDR3 sequence: CARESRRTDTQYF. DNA for the CDR3: TGTGCCAGGGAGTCCCGGCGGACAGATACGCAGTATTTT.

The J gene is TRBJ1-1, the V gene TRBV12-3 or TRBV12-4, with D possibly TRBD1 on 5 matching bases. The ends were cut back, 3 bases at V and 1 base at J, with 6 bases in the middle. This CDR3 is built from 13 residues. As DNA, the CDR3 is TGTGCCAGCAGTTTCGGGGGGAACACTGAAGCTTTCTTT. The encoded protein is CASSFGGNTEAFF.

This clone was counted many times. This sequence joins TRBV13 and TRBJ2-2; 8 bases map to TRBD2. Germline trimming cut 3 bases from V and 5 bases from J; bases unmatched to any gene: 5. Germline V CDR1 and CDR2: PRHDT, FYEKMQ (reference sequence). The CDR3 has 15 residues. DNA for the CDR3: TGTGCCAGCAGCTTTAATCGGGGGGGGACCGGGGAGCTGTTTTTT. This encodes CASSFNRGGTGELFF.

There are many counts of this clone. The chain combines TRBV30 with TRBJ1-1; possibly TRBD1 for D (6 bases). The V end was cut by 4 bases, the J end by 0 bases, with 15 bases between. The CDR3 extends over 15 amino acids. Germline values: CDR1 GTSNPN, CDR2 SVGIG (reference sequence). CDR3 DNA: TGTGCCTGGAAATGGTCGGGACACTTGAACACTGAAGCTTTCTTT. Translated, it gives CAWKWSGHLNTEAFF.

In DNA form, the CDR3 reads TGTGCCAGCAGTTACGCAGGGAACTATGGCTACACCTTC. It encodes CASSYAGNYGYTF. The chain has TRBV6-2 or TRBV6-3 and TRBJ1-2, with D tentatively TRBD1 (5 bases). The length of the CDR3 is 13 residues. Trimming cost V 2 bases and J 2 bases, with 6 bases left between them. Germline lookup yields CDR1 MNHEY and CDR2 SVGEGT.

This rearrangement joins TRBV7-9 to TRBJ2-1; D unclear. The germline gives CDR1 SEHNR, CDR2 FQNEAQ (reference sequence). This CDR3 has 11 residues. The germline V and J ends were trimmed by 5 bases and 8 bases, with 7 bases remaining between them. Written as DNA, the CDR3 is TGTGCCAGCAGCCCGAGCGATGAGCAGTTCTTC. Protein product: CASSPSDEQFF.

J is TRBJ2-1 and V is TRBV7-9; 12 positions match TRBD2. The V gene's germline CDR1 is SEHNR and CDR2 FQNEAQ (reference sequence). The CDR3 has 15 amino acids. V trimming: 6 bases; J trimming: 4 bases; junction bases outside the gene matches: 4. This CDR3 is CASRVGTSGYNEQFF. For the CDR3, the DNA is TGTGCCAGCAGAGTCGGGACTAGCGGGTACAATGAGCAGTTCTTC.

V and J are TRBV27 and TRBJ2-7; 9 bases fit TRBD1. The V gene's germline CDR1 is MNHEY and CDR2 SMNVEV (reference sequence). V dropped 6 bases and J dropped 5; count of bases not matched to a gene: 8. This CDR3 contains 14 residues. In DNA, the CDR3 is TGTGCCAGCAGGCTGGACAGGGGCATTGACGAGCAGTACTTC. This sequence encodes CASRLDRGIDEQYF.

The chain carries TRBV20-1 and TRBJ1-2; 9 nucleotides line up with TRBD1. The CDR3 is made up of 16 amino acids. CDR1 and CDR2 from the germline V gene are DFQATT and SNEGSKA (reference sequence). The J segment lost 5 bases and the V segment lost 5 bases, leaving 15 bases of the junction unmatched. CDR3 amino acids: CSAGGTGNGGGYGYTF. The CDR3 region has the DNA TGCAGTGCTGGTGGGACAGGGAACGGTGGGGGATATGGCTACACCTTC.

This clone has only a few counts. The rearrangement uses TRBV28 and TRBJ2-7; D is uncertain. Germline loops: CDR1 MDHEN, CDR2 SYDVKM. V was clipped by 2 bases and J by 1 base, with 9 bases between them. The CDR3 has 14 amino acids. CDR3 sequence: CASSLGQLSYEQYF. The CDR3 coding sequence is TGTGCCAGCAGTTTAGGGCAGCTATCCTACGAGCAGTACTTC.

The chain links TRBV30 to TRBJ2-1; 10 nucleotides align to TRBD2. The junction had 5 bases not matched to a gene; V was cut back by 0 bases and J by 6 bases. The V gene's germline CDR1 is GTSNPN and CDR2 SVGIG (reference sequence). The CDR3 loop spans 15 amino acids. The DNA for the CDR3 is TGTGCCTGGAGTGTACTAGCGGGGACCTCCAATGAGCAGTTCTTC. Protein: CAWSVLAGTSNEQFF.

This clone has just one count. V gene TRBV28 combines with J gene TRBJ2-5; 14 bases align to TRBD2. Germline V gene data show CDR1 as MDHEN and CDR2 as SYDVKM. CDR3 length: 20 residues. The J segment lost 2 bases and the V segment lost 3 bases, leaving 14 bases of the junction unmatched. This chain's CDR3 is CASSFVFRDWTSGGQETQYF. The CDR3 nucleotides are TGTGCCAGCAGTTTTGTCTTCAGGGACTGGACTAGCGGGGGGCAAGAGACCCAGTACTTC.

The chain employs TRBV5-6 and TRBJ2-1; possibly TRBD1 for D (5 bases). The germline gives CDR1 SGHDT, CDR2 YYEEEE. The CDR3 contains 14 residues. Trimming took off 6 bases at V and 4 bases at J, with 14 bases between the two ends. The DNA of the CDR3 is TGTGCCAGCACCGAACAGGTATTATACAATGAGCAGTTCTTC. This sequence encodes CASTEQVLYNEQFF. Full variable domain (rest looked up from reference TRBV5-6 and TRBJ2-1): DAGVTQSPTHLIKTRGQQVTLRCSPKSGHDTVSWYQQALGQGPQFIFQYYEEEERQRGNFPDRFSGHQFPNYSSELNVNALLLGDSALYLCASTEQVLYNEQFFGPGTRLTVL.

The gene calls are TRBV24-1 and TRBJ1-1; the D gene is possibly TRBD1 (6 bases). In germline, CDR1 is KGHDR, CDR2 SFDVKD. Trimming pared 4 bases from V and 3 bases from J, leaving 14 bases between. The CDR3 is 15 residues long. This CDR3 reads CATSETDRLDTEAFF. CDR3 nucleotides: TGTGCCACCAGTGAGACGGACAGATTGGACACTGAAGCTTTCTTT.

The V and J genes are TRBV7-6 and TRBJ2-7, with TRBD2 matching 10 bases. Looked up from germline, CDR1 is SGHVS and CDR2 is FNYEAQ. The CDR3 is 18 residues long. The ends lost 2 bases at V and 0 bases at J; junction bases unmatched: 10. CDR3 in amino acids: CASSLKRGGPGFSYEQYF. DNA for the CDR3: TGTGCCAGCAGCTTAAAGCGGGGGGGGCCAGGGTTCTCCTACGAGCAGTACTTC.

The CDR3 loop is CAISGQGPNEQFF. Here the CDR3 DNA reads TGTGCCATCAGTGGGCAGGGCCCAAATGAGCAGTTCTTC. The chain couples TRBV10-3 to TRBJ2-1; tentative D call: TRBD1 (5 bases). The CDR3 extends over 13 amino acids. The V and J ends lost 4 bases and 7 bases respectively, with 11 bases between them. From germline, CDR1 is ENHRY and CDR2 SYGVKD.

This chain joins TRBV28 and TRBJ1-5; no reliable D call. The CDR3 sequence is 15 residues long. V shed 6 bases and J shed 4 bases, with 16 bases lying between them. Germline V lookup: CDR1 MDHEN, CDR2 SYDVKM. The CDR3 protein is CASSPFLDGNQPQHF. The CDR3 coding sequence is TGTGCCAGCAGCCCCTTTTTAGACGGGAATCAGCCCCAGCATTTT.

The chain couples TRBV7-6 to TRBJ1-6; D gene uncertain. The CDR3 has 13 residues. V was trimmed by 0 bases and J by 8 bases, leaving 5 bases between them. The germline V gene has CDR1 SGHVS and CDR2 FNYEAQ. CDR3 sequence (DNA): TGTGCCAGCAGCTTAGCCTCCCATTCACCCCTCCACTTT. Translation gives CASSLASHSPLHF.

This chain links TRBV7-3 with TRBJ1-2, with 8 bases lining up with TRBD1. The germline V gene encodes CDR1 SGHTA and CDR2 FQGTGA. This CDR3 comprises 13 residues. Trimming cost V 5 bases and J 8 bases; bases outside gene matches: 7. CDR3 residues: CASSPRTGQGYTF. CDR3 sequence (DNA): TGTGCCAGCAGCCCAAGGACAGGGCAGGGCTACACCTTC.

The rearrangement uses TRBV19 and TRBJ2-1; maybe TRBD2 (6 bases). The V gene lost 5 bases and the J gene lost 0 bases, with 14 bases spanning the gap. The CDR3 consists of 16 residues. Germline V gene lookup returns CDR1 LNHDA and CDR2 SQIVND (reference sequence). The CDR3 reads CASSWSGPSSYNEQFF. CDR3 coding DNA: TGTGCCAGTAGTTGGAGCGGGCCGAGCTCCTACAATGAGCAGTTCTTC. The variable domain in full, with the rest retrieved from reference TRBV19 and TRBJ2-1, is DGGITQSPKYLFRKEGQNVTLSCEQNLNHDAMYWYRQDPGQGLRLIYYSQIVNDFQKGDIAEGYSVSREKKESFPLTVTSAQKNPTAFYLCASSWSGPSSYNEQFFGPGTRLTVL.

The V call is TRBV18, the J call TRBJ1-6; maybe TRBD1 (5 bases). CDR1 and CDR2 from the germline V gene are KGHSH and LQKENI. The V and J ends lost 1 base and 9 bases respectively, with 19 bases between them. The CDR3 is made up of 17 amino acids. CDR3 loop: CASSPLDLDGTGSPLHF. The DNA of the CDR3 is TGTGCCAGCTCACCACTAGACCTGGACGGGACTGGTTCACCCCTCCACTTT.

The chain employs TRBV5-1 and TRBJ2-5; no clear D. This CDR3 spans 13 amino acids. V was clipped by 0 bases and J by 5 bases, with 8 bases between them. Germline V gene lookup returns CDR1 SGHRS and CDR2 YFSETQ. The CDR3 coding sequence is TGCGCCAGCAGCTTGGACTACTGGGAGACCCAGTACTTC. Translated, it gives CASSLDYWETQYF. Full variable domain (missing parts from reference TRBV5-1 and TRBJ2-5): KAGVTQTPRYLIKTRGQQVTLSCSPISGHRSVSWYQQTPGQGLQFLFEYFSETQRNKGNFPGRFSGRQFSNSRSEMNVSTLELGDSALYLCASSLDYWETQYFGPGTRLLVL.

The rearrangement links TRBV18 to TRBJ2-1; 7 nucleotides line up with TRBD1. This CDR3 has 14 amino acids. Germline CDR1 is KGHSH and CDR2 is LQKENI. Trimming removed 4 bases from V and 8 bases from J; junction bases left unmatched: 8. DNA of the CDR3: TGTGCCAGCTCACGAGGGCAGGGGGTCGATGAGCAGTTCTTC. Protein sequence: CASSRGQGVDEQFF.